Described below is a single TCR beta chain sequence and its context. This sample was included in a study of response to subunit inactivated influenza vaccine. V lost 6 bases to trimming and J lost 1 base; unmatched junction nucleotides: 3. The V gene's germline CDR1 is DFQATT and CDR2 SNEGSKA (reference sequence). This CDR3 is 12 amino acids long. One entry per CDR3 protein results from TCRdb running MiXCR on the RT-PCR reads. The sample lists roughly 500,000 distinct CDR3 sequences, around 21% occurring once. The same sample was also studied in work on T cells expressing NK-cell markers. As that study records: 5'RACE template switching with UMIs generated TCR beta cDNA. Most of the eight sequenced donors were HCMV-seropositive; one was seronegative. In a group of several donors, dominant NKG2C+ clonotypes represented about 1.0-7.5% of CD8+ T cells. These clonotypes additionally ranked first within the CD3+CD56-NKG2C+ fraction of several donors.

V gene TRBV20-1 combines with J gene TRBJ2-7; 7 bases are shared with TRBD2. The material was CD4+ T cells sorted from PBMCs, obtained 11 to 12 days after vaccination. The origin of this receptor is a man aged 45 to 65 who received an inactivated influenza vaccine. This chain's CDR3 is CSALAESYEQYF. The DNA of the CDR3 is TGCAGTGCCCTAGCGGAATCCTACGAGCAGTACTTC.